The clone carrying this T cell receptor (beta chain) was picked up a small number of times. What it binds is not known. One entry per CDR3 protein, called by TCRdb with MiXCR from the RT-PCR reads. The sample lists hundreds of thousands of distinct CDR3 sequences; 16% were seen once. This record comes from a study of response to subunit inactivated influenza vaccine. Study-wide results and limits: There was a suggestion from the authors that each seasonal influenza vaccination recruits few new T cells.

V lost 6 bases, J lost 5 bases, and 17 bases lay in between. The CDR3 length is 14 residues. Germline CDR1 and CDR2: LGHNA and YNFKEQ. The TCR comes from a man between 50 and 70 years old who received an inactivated influenza vaccine. This sequence joins TRBV4-2 and TRBJ2-7; maybe TRBD1 (6 bases). The specimen was CD4+ T cells sorted from PBMCs, collected less than 30 months after vaccination. The CDR3 is CASSQQGFRNEQYF. In DNA form, the CDR3 reads TGTGCCAGCAGTCAACAGGGATTTAGGAACGAGCAGTACTTC.